The rows below give T cell receptor beta chains drawn from one sample of a study of blood T cell repertoires in COVID-19. Generated by immunoSEQ multiplex PCR, the TCRdb table keeps only in-frame clones and is missing some. Counted here are around 170,000 clones, 86% occurring once; the ten biggest clones make up more than 7.5%. The sample was PBMCs or T cells enriched from blood (not recorded which). Source of these receptors: a woman in her 30s who had recovered from COVID-19. Each CDR3 is given with its conserved first and last residue. D genes are given only for firm matches. Only some rows state a clone size, as once, few, many or a class for expanded clones.

v_gene: TRBV23-1
abundance: NA
d_gene: TRBD2
j_gene: TRBJ2-5
CDR3nt: TGCGCCAGCAGTCAAAATGGGGCTAGCGGGTTACGAGAAAGAGAGACCCAGTACTTC
CDR3aa: CASSQNGASGLRERETQYF

v_gene: TRBV28
abundance: once
d_gene: NA
j_gene: TRBJ2-7
CDR3nt: TGTGCTACGCTGCGGCAGGGTACCTACGAGCAGTACTTC
CDR3aa: CATLRQGTYEQYF

v_gene: TRBV28
abundance: NA
d_gene: TRBD1
j_gene: TRBJ1-4
CDR3nt: TGTGCCAGCGGTTCGACAGGGGATGGTGAAAAACTGTTTTTT
CDR3aa: CASGSTGDGEKLFF

v_gene: TRBV19
abundance: NA
d_gene: TRBD1
j_gene: TRBJ1-2
CDR3nt: TGTGCCAGCACTAGGGGACAGCTCTATGGCTACACCTTC
CDR3aa: CASTRGQLYGYTF

v_gene: TRBV12-3/TRBV12-4
abundance: NA
d_gene: NA
j_gene: TRBJ1-2
CDR3nt: TGTGCCAGCAGTCCACGGGACACCAATCCTGACTTCTTC
CDR3aa: CASSPRDTNPDFF

v_gene: TRBV19
abundance: NA
d_gene: TRBD2
j_gene: TRBJ2-3
CDR3nt: TGTGCCAGTAGTCCTGAGGCCCGGCGGGGGGGCGGGACAGATACGCAGTATTTT
CDR3aa: CASSPEARRGGGTDTQYF

v_gene: TRBV20-1
abundance: NA
d_gene: TRBD2
j_gene: TRBJ2-1
CDR3nt: TGCAGTGCTAGTGGGACTAGCGGGAGGGACCTCTTCTACAATGAGCAGTTCTTC
CDR3aa: CSASGTSGRDLFYNEQFF

v_gene: TRBV7-8
abundance: once
d_gene: TRBD1
j_gene: TRBJ1-3
CDR3nt: TGTGCCAGCAGCACTGAAAACCGGGACAGGGTCAGGCGGGGCACCATATATTTT
CDR3aa: CASSTENRDRVRRGTIYF

v_gene: TRBV5-6
abundance: once
d_gene: TRBD2
j_gene: TRBJ2-1
CDR3nt: TGTGCCAGCAGCCCAATTGGGGAGGGGCATGAGCAGTTCTTC
CDR3aa: CASSPIGEGHEQFF

v_gene: TRBV27
abundance: few
d_gene: NA
j_gene: TRBJ2-5
CDR3nt: TGTGCCAGCAGTTTATCGTACACGGAGACCCAGTACTTC
CDR3aa: CASSLSYTETQYF

v_gene: TRBV7-3
abundance: NA
d_gene: NA
j_gene: TRBJ2-2
CDR3nt: TGTGCCAGCAGGCGGGACAGCTCGAACACCGGGGAGCTGTTTTTT
CDR3aa: CASRRDSSNTGELFF

v_gene: TRBV28
abundance: NA
d_gene: TRBD1
j_gene: TRBJ2-1
CDR3nt: TGTGCCAGCAGTATAATGGGGGACAGGGGGCTAAATGAGCAGTTCTTC
CDR3aa: CASSIMGDRGLNEQFF

v_gene: TRBV27
abundance: NA
d_gene: TRBD2
j_gene: TRBJ2-1
CDR3nt: TGTGCCAGCAGTCTCTCGACTAGCGGGAAAGGCAATGAGCAGTTCTTC
CDR3aa: CASSLSTSGKGNEQFF

v_gene: TRBV5-1
abundance: NA
d_gene: NA
j_gene: TRBJ2-3
CDR3nt: TGCGCCAGCAGCTTGTTTACTAACACAGATACGCAGTATTTT
CDR3aa: CASSLFTNTDTQYF

v_gene: TRBV19
abundance: once
d_gene: NA
j_gene: TRBJ1-5
CDR3nt: TGTGCCAGTAGTATTAGCCCAGGGAATCAGCCCCAGCATTTT
CDR3aa: CASSISPGNQPQHF

v_gene: TRBV6-5
abundance: NA
d_gene: NA
j_gene: TRBJ1-2
CDR3nt: TGTGCCAGCAGTCGAGGCGGGACCGTCTATGGCTACACCTTC
CDR3aa: CASSRGGTVYGYTF

v_gene: TRBV3-1/TRBV3-2
abundance: NA
d_gene: NA
j_gene: TRBJ1-2
CDR3nt: TGTGCCAGCAGCCAAGCGGCAGGGACTAACTATGGCTACACCTTC
CDR3aa: CASSQAAGTNYGYTF

v_gene: TRBV7-3
abundance: NA
d_gene: TRBD1
j_gene: TRBJ2-7
CDR3nt: TGTGCCAGCAGCTTATCCGGACAGGGACCTTACGAGCAGTACTTC
CDR3aa: CASSLSGQGPYEQYF

v_gene: TRBV25-1
abundance: NA
d_gene: NA
j_gene: TRBJ2-7
CDR3nt: TGTGCCAGCAGTTCGCCCTCGGACAGTTCCCGCTACGAGCAGTACTTC
CDR3aa: CASSSPSDSSRYEQYF

v_gene: TRBV5-5
abundance: NA
d_gene: NA
j_gene: TRBJ1-1
CDR3nt: TGTGCCAGCAGCTTTCAGGGTACCATGAACACTGAAGCTTTCTTT
CDR3aa: CASSFQGTMNTEAFF

v_gene: TRBV20-1
abundance: once
d_gene: NA
j_gene: TRBJ2-2
CDR3nt: TGCAGTGCTAGTGGCACAGGGTGGATTAGCGGGGAGCTGTTTTTT
CDR3aa: CSASGTGWISGELFF

v_gene: TRBV19
abundance: NA
d_gene: TRBD1
j_gene: TRBJ1-2
CDR3nt: TGTGCCAGTAGTGAGGGACTGGGACAGGGGAACTATGGCTACACCTTC
CDR3aa: CASSEGLGQGNYGYTF

v_gene: TRBV5-1
abundance: NA
d_gene: TRBD2
j_gene: TRBJ2-2
CDR3nt: TGCGCCAGCAGCCCCAAGTCGGGACTAGCGGGAGGTAACACCGGGGAGCTGTTTTTT
CDR3aa: CASSPKSGLAGGNTGELFF

v_gene: TRBV28
abundance: once
d_gene: TRBD1
j_gene: TRBJ1-2
CDR3nt: TGTGCCAGCAGTATACAGGGGTATGCCTATGGCTACACCTTC
CDR3aa: CASSIQGYAYGYTF

v_gene: TRBV9
abundance: NA
d_gene: NA
j_gene: TRBJ1-1
CDR3nt: TGTGCCAGCAGCTCAGGGACATCATTCCTGGGCACTGAAGCTTTCTTT
CDR3aa: CASSSGTSFLGTEAFF

v_gene: TRBV7-2
abundance: NA
d_gene: NA
j_gene: TRBJ2-4
CDR3nt: TGTGCCAGCAGAGAGAGAAACATTCAGTACTTC
CDR3aa: CASRERNIQYF

v_gene: TRBV5-1
abundance: NA
d_gene: TRBD2
j_gene: TRBJ2-1
CDR3nt: TGCGCCAGCAGACCCGGGGGGGGGACTAGCGGGAGCTCCTACAATGAGCAGTTCTTC
CDR3aa: CASRPGGGTSGSSYNEQFF

v_gene: TRBV27
abundance: NA
d_gene: NA
j_gene: TRBJ1-4
CDR3nt: TGTGCCAGCAGCCCTAGGCGCGGGGGGAGTGAAAAACTGTTTTTT
CDR3aa: CASSPRRGGSEKLFF

v_gene: TRBV5-5
abundance: NA
d_gene: TRBD2
j_gene: TRBJ2-3
CDR3nt: TGTGCCAGCAGCCGGATGGCGGGAGAGGGCACAGATACGCAGTATTTT
CDR3aa: CASSRMAGEGTDTQYF

v_gene: TRBV6-5
abundance: NA
d_gene: TRBD1
j_gene: TRBJ1-2
CDR3nt: TGTGCCAGCAGTTACCTGGGACAGGGGGCTTACGGCTACACCTTC
CDR3aa: CASSYLGQGAYGYTF

v_gene: TRBV5-5
abundance: NA
d_gene: NA
j_gene: TRBJ2-7
CDR3nt: TGTGCCAGCAGCTTGTACCAGCGCAACTACGAGCAGTACTTC
CDR3aa: CASSLYQRNYEQYF

v_gene: TRBV6-2/TRBV6-3
abundance: NA
d_gene: NA
j_gene: TRBJ2-3
CDR3nt: TGTGCCAGCAGCCCTAGCGTCGGCCGTATCACAGATACGCAGTATTTT
CDR3aa: CASSPSVGRITDTQYF

v_gene: TRBV29-1
abundance: NA
d_gene: NA
j_gene: TRBJ2-7
CDR3nt: TGCAGCGTACAAAAAACAGTATTGGTCTCCTACGAGCAGTACTTC
CDR3aa: CSVQKTVLVSYEQYF

v_gene: TRBV5-1
abundance: NA
d_gene: NA
j_gene: TRBJ1-1
CDR3nt: TGCGCCAGCAGCTTGGTGGCAGGGGCGATTGAAGCTTTCTTT
CDR3aa: CASSLVAGAIEAFF

v_gene: TRBV9
abundance: once
d_gene: TRBD2
j_gene: TRBJ2-7
CDR3nt: TGTGCCAGCAGCGAGACTAGCGGGAGTTCCCACGAGCAGTACTTC
CDR3aa: CASSETSGSSHEQYF

v_gene: TRBV27
abundance: NA
d_gene: TRBD2
j_gene: TRBJ2-1
CDR3nt: TGTGCCAGCAGTCTCCTAGCGGCTAACTACAATGAGCAGTTCTTC
CDR3aa: CASSLLAANYNEQFF

v_gene: TRBV5-6
abundance: NA
d_gene: NA
j_gene: TRBJ2-7
CDR3nt: TGTGCCAGCAGCTTGACCACTACCCCCTACGAGCAGTACTTC
CDR3aa: CASSLTTTPYEQYF

v_gene: TRBV15
abundance: NA
d_gene: NA
j_gene: TRBJ2-1
CDR3nt: TGTGCCACCAGCAGAGAAGTGGGGCCGGGACTTTACAATGAGCAGTTCTTC
CDR3aa: CATSREVGPGLYNEQFF

v_gene: TRBV7-8
abundance: once
d_gene: TRBD2
j_gene: TRBJ2-1
CDR3nt: TGTGCCAGCAGCTATACCGGGACTAGCGGGTTAGTTTTAGGTAGAAATGAGCAGTTCTTC
CDR3aa: CASSYTGTSGLVLGRNEQFF

v_gene: TRBV7-9
abundance: NA
d_gene: TRBD2
j_gene: TRBJ2-1
CDR3nt: TGTGCCAGCAGCTTATCTGAAATGGCTAGCGGCTATTACAATGAGCAGTTCTTC
CDR3aa: CASSLSEMASGYYNEQFF

v_gene: TRBV6-1
abundance: NA
d_gene: TRBD1
j_gene: TRBJ1-2
CDR3nt: TGTGCCAGCAGTGAAGCCGGGACAGGGAACTATGGCTACACCTTC
CDR3aa: CASSEAGTGNYGYTF

v_gene: TRBV4-2
abundance: few
d_gene: TRBD2
j_gene: TRBJ2-7
CDR3nt: TGTGCCAGCAGCTATAACCCGTCGCGGGAGGTTCGGAACGAGCAGTACTTC
CDR3aa: CASSYNPSREVRNEQYF

v_gene: TRBV7-2
abundance: NA
d_gene: TRBD2
j_gene: TRBJ2-3
CDR3nt: TGTGCCAGCAGCCCCCGCGGCGGGGGGGATACGCAGTATTTT
CDR3aa: CASSPRGGGDTQYF

v_gene: TRBV18
abundance: NA
d_gene: NA
j_gene: TRBJ2-7
CDR3nt: TGTGCCAGCTCACCGGTCCGGGGGGCGACGCAGGGCTACGAGCAGTACTTC
CDR3aa: CASSPVRGATQGYEQYF

v_gene: TRBV7-9
abundance: NA
d_gene: TRBD1
j_gene: TRBJ1-5
CDR3nt: TGTGCCAGCAGCCCCGACAGGGCCAATCAGCCCCAGCATTTT
CDR3aa: CASSPDRANQPQHF

v_gene: TRBV24-1
abundance: NA
d_gene: NA
j_gene: TRBJ2-2
CDR3nt: TGTGCCACCAGTGCCAGGGGTCTGAACACCGGGGAGCTGTTTTTT
CDR3aa: CATSARGLNTGELFF

v_gene: TRBV24-1
abundance: NA
d_gene: NA
j_gene: TRBJ2-3
CDR3nt: TGTGCCACCAGCAAACAGACAGATACGCAGTATTTT
CDR3aa: CATSKQTDTQYF

v_gene: TRBV2
abundance: NA
d_gene: TRBD1
j_gene: TRBJ2-1
CDR3nt: TGTGCCAGCAGTGAAAGGGACAGGGGTTTCAACAATGAGCAGTTCTTC
CDR3aa: CASSERDRGFNNEQFF

v_gene: TRBV7-8
abundance: NA
d_gene: NA
j_gene: TRBJ1-5
CDR3nt: TGTGCCAGCAGCTTAGGGGTACAGAGCAATCAGCCCCAGCATTTT
CDR3aa: CASSLGVQSNQPQHF

v_gene: TRBV4-2
abundance: NA
d_gene: TRBD1
j_gene: TRBJ1-2
CDR3nt: TGTGCCAGCAGCCAAGGACAGGGATCGGGGTATGGCTACACCTTC
CDR3aa: CASSQGQGSGYGYTF

v_gene: TRBV6-5
abundance: few
d_gene: TRBD1
j_gene: TRBJ2-1
CDR3nt: TGTGCCAGCAGTTACTTGCAGGGACAGCGGAACAATGAGCAGTTCTTC
CDR3aa: CASSYLQGQRNNEQFF

v_gene: TRBV18
abundance: NA
d_gene: TRBD2
j_gene: TRBJ2-7
CDR3nt: TGTGCCAGCTCACTCGGACTAGCCGAAGAGCAGTACTTC
CDR3aa: CASSLGLAEEQYF

v_gene: TRBV21-1
abundance: NA
d_gene: NA
j_gene: TRBJ1-2
CDR3nt: TGTGCCAGCAGCAAATGGGCTTGGGACAGGGTCTATGGCTACACCTTC
CDR3aa: CASSKWAWDRVYGYTF

v_gene: TRBV9
abundance: NA
d_gene: NA
j_gene: TRBJ2-3
CDR3nt: TGTGCCAGCAGCGTAGGCGGAGGGCGGACGATGGGGGGAGATACGCAGTATTTT
CDR3aa: CASSVGGGRTMGGDTQYF

v_gene: TRBV14
abundance: NA
d_gene: NA
j_gene: TRBJ2-7
CDR3nt: TGTGCCAGCAGCCAAGTTCAAAACGAGCAGTACTTC
CDR3aa: CASSQVQNEQYF

v_gene: TRBV7-2
abundance: NA
d_gene: NA
j_gene: TRBJ1-1
CDR3nt: TGTGCCAGCGGAACAGGCCCCCGCACTGAAGCTTTCTTT
CDR3aa: CASGTGPRTEAFF

v_gene: TRBV7-9
abundance: NA
d_gene: NA
j_gene: TRBJ2-1
CDR3nt: TGTGCCAGCAGAAGGACAGACAATGAGCAGTTCTTC
CDR3aa: CASRRTDNEQFF

v_gene: TRBV27
abundance: NA
d_gene: NA
j_gene: TRBJ2-1
CDR3nt: TGTGCCAGCAGTCCACTAGGGAACTACAATGAGCAGTTCTTC
CDR3aa: CASSPLGNYNEQFF

v_gene: TRBV7-6
abundance: many
d_gene: TRBD1
j_gene: TRBJ1-2
CDR3nt: TGTGCCAGCAGCTCCCAGGGGGGAGGAGACTATGGCTACACCTTC
CDR3aa: CASSSQGGGDYGYTF